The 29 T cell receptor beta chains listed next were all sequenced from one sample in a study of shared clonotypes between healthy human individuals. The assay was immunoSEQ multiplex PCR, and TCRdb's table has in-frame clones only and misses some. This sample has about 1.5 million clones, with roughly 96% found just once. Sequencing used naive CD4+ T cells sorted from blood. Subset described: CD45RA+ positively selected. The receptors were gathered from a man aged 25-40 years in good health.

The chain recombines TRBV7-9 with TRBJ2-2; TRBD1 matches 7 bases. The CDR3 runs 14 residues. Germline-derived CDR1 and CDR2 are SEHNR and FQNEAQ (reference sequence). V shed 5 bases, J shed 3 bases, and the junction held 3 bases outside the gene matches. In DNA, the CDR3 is TGTGCCAGCAGCATAGACAGGGACACCGGGGAGCTGTTTTTT. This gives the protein CASSIDRDTGELFF.

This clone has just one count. The CDR3 nucleotides are TGTGCCAGCTCACAGAACCTCGATTCTGGAAACACCATATATTTT. Its translation is CASSQNLDSGNTIYF. The J gene is TRBJ1-3, the V gene TRBV18; no clear D gene. The germline V and J ends were trimmed by 4 bases and 1 base, with 11 bases remaining between them. This CDR3 is 15 amino acids long. The germline V gene has CDR1 KGHSH and CDR2 LQKENI.

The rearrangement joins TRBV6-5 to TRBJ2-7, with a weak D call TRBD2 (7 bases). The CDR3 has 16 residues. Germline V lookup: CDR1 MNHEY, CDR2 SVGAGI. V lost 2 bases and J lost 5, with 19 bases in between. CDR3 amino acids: CASSYHGGQNRNEQYF. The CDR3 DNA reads TGTGCCAGCAGTTACCACGGGGGGCAAAATAGGAACGAGCAGTACTTC.

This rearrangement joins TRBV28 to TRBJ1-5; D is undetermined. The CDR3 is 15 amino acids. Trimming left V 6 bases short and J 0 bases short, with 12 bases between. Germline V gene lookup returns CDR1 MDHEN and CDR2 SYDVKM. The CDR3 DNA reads TGTGCCAGCAGCTCTAGGACGGTTAGCAATCAGCCCCAGCATTTT. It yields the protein CASSSRTVSNQPQHF. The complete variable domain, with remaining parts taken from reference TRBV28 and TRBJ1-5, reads DVKVTQSSRYLVKRTGEKVFLECVQDMDHENMFWYRQDPGLGLRLIYFSYDVKMKEKGDIPEGYSVSREKKERFSLILESASTNQTSMYLCASSSRTVSNQPQHFGDGTRLSIL.

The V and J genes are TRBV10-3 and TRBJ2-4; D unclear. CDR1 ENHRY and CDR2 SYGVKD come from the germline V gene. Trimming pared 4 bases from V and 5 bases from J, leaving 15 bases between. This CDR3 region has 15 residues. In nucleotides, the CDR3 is TGTGCCATCAGTGCGAGGAACGGGCTGGAAAACATTCAGTACTTC. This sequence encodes CAISARNGLENIQYF.

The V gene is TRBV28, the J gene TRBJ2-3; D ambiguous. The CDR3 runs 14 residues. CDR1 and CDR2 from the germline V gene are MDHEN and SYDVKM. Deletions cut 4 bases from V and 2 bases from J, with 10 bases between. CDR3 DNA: TGTGCCAGCAGTTCGCGGCGGTACACAGATACGCAGTATTTT. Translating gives CASSSRRYTDTQYF.

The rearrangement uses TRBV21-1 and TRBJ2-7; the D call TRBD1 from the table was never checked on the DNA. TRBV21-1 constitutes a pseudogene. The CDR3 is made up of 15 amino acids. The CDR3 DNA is TGTGCCAGCAGCAAAGAGGACAGGGGCTCCTACGAGCAGTACTTC. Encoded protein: CASSKEDRGSYEQYF.

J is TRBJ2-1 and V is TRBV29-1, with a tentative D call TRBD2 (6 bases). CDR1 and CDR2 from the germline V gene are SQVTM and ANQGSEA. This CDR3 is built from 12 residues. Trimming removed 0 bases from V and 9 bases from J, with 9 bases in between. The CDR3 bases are TGCAGCGTTGAAGAGACTAGGGCTGAGCAGTTCTTC. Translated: CSVEETRAEQFF.

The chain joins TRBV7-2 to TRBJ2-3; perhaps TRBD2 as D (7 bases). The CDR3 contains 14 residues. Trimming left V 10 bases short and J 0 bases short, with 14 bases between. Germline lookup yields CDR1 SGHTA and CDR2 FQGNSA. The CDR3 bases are TGTGCCACTCTGAGGGGGGGAAGCACAGATACGCAGTATTTT. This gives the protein CATLRGGSTDTQYF.

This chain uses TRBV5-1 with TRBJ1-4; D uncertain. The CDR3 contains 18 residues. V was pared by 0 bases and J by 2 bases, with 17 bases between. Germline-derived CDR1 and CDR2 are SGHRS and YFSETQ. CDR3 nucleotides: TGCGCCAGCAGCTTGGGGCTACCCCAAATCCGGACTAATGAAAAACTGTTTTTT. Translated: CASSLGLPQIRTNEKLFF. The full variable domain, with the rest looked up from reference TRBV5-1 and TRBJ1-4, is KAGVTQTPRYLIKTRGQQVTLSCSPISGHRSVSWYQQTPGQGLQFLFEYFSETQRNKGNFPGRFSGRQFSNSRSEMNVSTLELGDSALYLCASSLGLPQIRTNEKLFFGSGTQLSVL.

CDR3 region: CASTQEGMGLQGANVLTF. The CDR3, as DNA: TGCGCCAGCACTCAGGAGGGGATGGGGTTGCAGGGGGCCAACGTCCTGACTTTC. V is TRBV10-2 and J is TRBJ2-6, with D possibly TRBD2 on 6 matching bases. The germline V gene has CDR1 WSHSY and CDR2 SAAADI. Trimming removed 7 bases from V and 4 bases from J, with 23 bases in between. The CDR3 runs to 18 residues.

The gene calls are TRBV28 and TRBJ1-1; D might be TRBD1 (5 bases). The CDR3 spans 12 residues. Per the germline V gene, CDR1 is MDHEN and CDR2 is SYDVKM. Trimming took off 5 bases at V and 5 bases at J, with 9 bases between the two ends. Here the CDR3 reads CASSDQGTEAFF. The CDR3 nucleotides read TGTGCCAGCAGTGACCAGGGTACTGAAGCTTTCTTT.

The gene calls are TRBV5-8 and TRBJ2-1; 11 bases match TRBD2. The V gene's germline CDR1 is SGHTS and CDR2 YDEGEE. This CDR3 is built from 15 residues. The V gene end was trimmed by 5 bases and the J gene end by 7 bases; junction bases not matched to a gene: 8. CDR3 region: CASSYHSGRENEQFF. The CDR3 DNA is TGTGCCAGCAGTTATCATAGCGGGAGGGAGAATGAGCAGTTCTTC.

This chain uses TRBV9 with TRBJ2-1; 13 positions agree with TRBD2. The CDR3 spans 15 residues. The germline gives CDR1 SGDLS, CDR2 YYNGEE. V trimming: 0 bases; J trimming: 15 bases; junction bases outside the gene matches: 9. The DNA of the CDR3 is TGTGCCAGCAGCGTAGAACTAGCGGGAGGGGGAATGTTGTTCTTC. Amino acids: CASSVELAGGGMLFF.

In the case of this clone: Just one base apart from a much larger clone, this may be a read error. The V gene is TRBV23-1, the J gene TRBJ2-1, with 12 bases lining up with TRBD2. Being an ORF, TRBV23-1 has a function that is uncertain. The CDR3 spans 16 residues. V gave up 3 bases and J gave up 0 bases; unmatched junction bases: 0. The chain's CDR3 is CASSQTSGSSYNEQFF. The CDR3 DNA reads TGCGCCAGCAGTCAGACTAGCGGGAGCTCCTACAATGAGCAGTTCTTC.

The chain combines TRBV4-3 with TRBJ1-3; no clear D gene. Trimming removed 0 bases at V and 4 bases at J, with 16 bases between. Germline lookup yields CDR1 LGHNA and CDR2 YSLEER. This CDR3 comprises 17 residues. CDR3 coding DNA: TGCGCCAGCAGCCAAGAATCCCACAGCTTGACCGGAAACACCATATATTTT. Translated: CASSQESHSLTGNTIYF.

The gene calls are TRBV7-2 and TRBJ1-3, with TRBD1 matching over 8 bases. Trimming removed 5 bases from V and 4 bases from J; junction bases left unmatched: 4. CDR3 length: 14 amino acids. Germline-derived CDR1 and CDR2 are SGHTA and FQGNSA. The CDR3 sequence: CASSTRTGGNTIYF. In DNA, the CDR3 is TGTGCCAGCAGCACCCGGACAGGGGGAAACACCATATATTTT. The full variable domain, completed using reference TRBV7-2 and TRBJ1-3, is GAGVSQSPSNKVTEKGKDVELRCDPISGHTALYWYRQSLGQGLEFLIYFQGNSAPDKSGLPSDRFSAERTGGSVSTLTIQRTQQEDSAVYLCASSTRTGGNTIYFGEGSWLTVV.

The CDR3, as DNA: TGTGCCAGCAGTTACTCCCGGGCTGGGGCCAACGTCCTGACTTTC. This gives the protein CASSYSRAGANVLTF. The chain couples TRBV6-6 to TRBJ2-6; D gene ambiguous. Trimming cost V 0 bases and J 2 bases, with 5 bases left between them. Germline V lookup: CDR1 MNHNY, CDR2 SVGAGI (reference sequence). CDR3 length: 15 residues.

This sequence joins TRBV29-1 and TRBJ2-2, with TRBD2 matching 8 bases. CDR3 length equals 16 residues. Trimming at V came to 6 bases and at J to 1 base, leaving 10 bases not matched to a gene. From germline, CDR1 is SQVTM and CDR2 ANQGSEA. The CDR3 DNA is TGCAGCGTCGCCTTAACTAGCGGACTGAACACCGGGGAGCTGTTTTTT. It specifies CSVALTSGLNTGELFF.

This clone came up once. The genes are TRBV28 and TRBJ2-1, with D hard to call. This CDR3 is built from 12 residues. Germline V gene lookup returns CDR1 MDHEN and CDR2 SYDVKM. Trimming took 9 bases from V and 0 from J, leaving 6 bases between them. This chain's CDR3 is CASRGSYNEQFF. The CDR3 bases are TGTGCCAGTCGAGGCTCCTACAATGAGCAGTTCTTC.

For the CDR3, the DNA is TGCGCCAGCAGCGGAACCTTCGCAGCTCACACCATATATTTT. Residues: CASSGTFAAHTIYF. This sequence joins TRBV5-1 and TRBJ1-3; D uncertain. From germline, CDR1 is SGHRS and CDR2 YFSETQ. The CDR3 spans 14 residues. The ends were cut back, 4 bases at V and 8 bases at J, with 16 bases in the middle. Combining the CDR3 with reference TRBV5-1 and TRBJ1-3 gives the whole variable domain KAGVTQTPRYLIKTRGQQVTLSCSPISGHRSVSWYQQTPGQGLQFLFEYFSETQRNKGNFPGRFSGRQFSNSRSEMNVSTLELGDSALYLCASSGTFAAHTIYFGEGSWLTVV.

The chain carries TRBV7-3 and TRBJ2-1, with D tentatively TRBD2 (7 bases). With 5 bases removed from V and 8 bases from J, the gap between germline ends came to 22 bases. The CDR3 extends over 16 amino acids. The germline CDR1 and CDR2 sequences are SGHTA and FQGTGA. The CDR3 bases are TGTGCCAGCAGCGGCAAGGTGGTCAGGGAGGGGGATGAGCAGTTCTTC. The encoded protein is CASSGKVVREGDEQFF.

The CDR3 here is CASSIPGGPPDTQYF. In DNA form, the CDR3 reads TGTGCCAGCTCTATTCCGGGAGGGCCGCCAGATACGCAGTATTTT. V and J are TRBV18 and TRBJ2-3; 8 bases line up with TRBD2. Trimming cost V 6 bases and J 4 bases; bases outside gene matches: 9. This CDR3 contains 15 residues. Germline CDR1 and CDR2: KGHSH and LQKENI. Complete variable domain (other parts from reference TRBV18 and TRBJ2-3): NAGVMQNPRHLVRRRGQEARLRCSPMKGHSHVYWYRQLPEEGLKFMVYLQKENIIDESGMPKERFSAEFPKEGPSILRIQQVVRGDSAAYFCASSIPGGPPDTQYFGPGTRLTVL.

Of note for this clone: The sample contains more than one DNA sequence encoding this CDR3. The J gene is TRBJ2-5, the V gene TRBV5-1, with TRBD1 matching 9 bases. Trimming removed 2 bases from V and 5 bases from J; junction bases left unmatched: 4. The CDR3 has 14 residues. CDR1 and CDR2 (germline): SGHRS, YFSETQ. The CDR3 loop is CASSLSGTGETQYF. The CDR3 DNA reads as TGCGCCAGCAGCTTATCCGGGACAGGGGAGACCCAGTACTTC.

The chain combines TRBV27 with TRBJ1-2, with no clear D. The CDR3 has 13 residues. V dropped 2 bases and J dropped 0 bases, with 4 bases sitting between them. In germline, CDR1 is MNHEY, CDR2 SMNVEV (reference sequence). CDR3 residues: CASSLSPNYGYTF. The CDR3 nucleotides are TGTGCCAGCAGTTTAAGTCCTAACTATGGCTACACCTTC.

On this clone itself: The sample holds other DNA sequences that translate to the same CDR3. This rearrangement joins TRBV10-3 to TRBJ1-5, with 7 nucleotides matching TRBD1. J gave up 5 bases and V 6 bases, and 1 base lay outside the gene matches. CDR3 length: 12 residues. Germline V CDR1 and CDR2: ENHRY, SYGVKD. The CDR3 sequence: CAIRDRDQPQHF. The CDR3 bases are TGTGCCATCAGAGACAGGGATCAGCCCCAGCATTTT.

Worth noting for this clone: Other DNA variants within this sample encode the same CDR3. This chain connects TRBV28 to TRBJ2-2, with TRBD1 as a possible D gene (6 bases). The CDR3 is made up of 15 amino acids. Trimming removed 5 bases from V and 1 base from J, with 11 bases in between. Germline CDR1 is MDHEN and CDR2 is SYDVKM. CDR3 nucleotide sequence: TGTGCCAGCAGTCTCCCGACAGGGAACACCGGGGAGCTGTTTTTT. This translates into CASSLPTGNTGELFF.

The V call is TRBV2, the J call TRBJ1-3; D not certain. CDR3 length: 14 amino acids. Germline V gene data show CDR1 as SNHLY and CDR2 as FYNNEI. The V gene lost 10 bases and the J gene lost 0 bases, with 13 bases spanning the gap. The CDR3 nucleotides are TGTGCCACCCACCGGGTTTCCTCTGGAAACACCATATATTTT. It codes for CATHRVSSGNTIYF. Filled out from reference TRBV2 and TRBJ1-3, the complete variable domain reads EPEVTQTPSHQVTQMGQEVILRCVPISNHLYFYWYRQILGQKVEFLVSFYNNEISEKSEIFDDQFSVERPDGSNFTLKIRSTKLEDSAMYFCATHRVSSGNTIYFGEGSWLTVV.

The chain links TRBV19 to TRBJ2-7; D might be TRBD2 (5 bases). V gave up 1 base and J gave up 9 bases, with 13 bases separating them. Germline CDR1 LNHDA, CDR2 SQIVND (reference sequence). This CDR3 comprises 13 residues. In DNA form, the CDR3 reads TGTGCCAGTAGTATAGGGCCGGGGAGCGTGCAGTACTTC. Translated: CASSIGPGSVQYF.